The clone carrying this T cell receptor (beta chain) was recorded many times. Its antigen is still unknown. The CDR3 consists of 16 residues. V lost 8 bases and J lost 5, with 23 bases in between. Looked up from germline, CDR1 is ENHRY and CDR2 is SYGVKD. The data were taken from a study of T cells in Graves' hyperthyroidism and ophthalmopathy. Study conclusions and caveats: Ophthalmopathy cases were set apart from stable hyperthyroidism by a 13 V-J model. Among clonotypes expanded in thyroid above 0.001, most were also found in blood. Median prediction lead before ophthalmopathy onset was around 7 months with the model.

Any patient presenting with uncontrolled infection, other autoimmune disease, pregnancy or lactation was left out. The CDR3 regions of TCR beta were amplified from RNA transcripts. First-round RT-PCR with HTBI primers amplified the TCR CDR3 region. TCRdb analysed the multiplex PCR reads with MiXCR anew, one entry per CDR3 protein. The table has 500,000 or so distinct CDR3 sequences, over 15% seen once; the top ten hold approximately 15%. This sequence originates from a woman under 30 with Graves' ophthalmopathy. V usage is TRBV10-3 and J usage is TRBJ2-3, with D possibly matching TRBD1 (6 bases). The source material was blood. CDR3 sequence: CAIGEGQTPSVDTQYF. For the CDR3, the DNA is TGTGCCATCGGGGAAGGACAGACTCCATCGGTAGATACGCAGTATTTT.